The rows below give T cell receptor beta chains drawn from one sample of a study of lymphopenia after photon versus proton radiotherapy. This table comes from immunoSEQ multiplex PCR, and its TCRdb copy is limited to in-frame clones, with some not included. The profile shows roughly 17,000 clones, 75% to 85% of them singletons. The sequencing here drew on peripheral blood, taken from a patient treated with proton-based radiotherapy. These receptors originate from a man between 65 and 79 years old with pancreatic cancer. Each CDR3 is given with its conserved first and last residue. Fields, in order: J gene, clone size, D gene, V gene, CDR3 DNA, CDR3 protein. A D gene is named only where the DNA matches it firmly. Expanded clones get a size class; other rows say once, few or many, or leave the size out.

j_gene: TRBJ1-6; abundance: NA; d_gene: NA; v_gene: TRBV6-4; CDR3nt: TGTGCCAGCAGTGACTCCGAGAATTCACCCCTCCACTTT; CDR3aa: CASSDSENSPLHF
j_gene: TRBJ1-2; abundance: NA; d_gene: NA; v_gene: TRBV27; CDR3nt: TGTGCCAGCCGGGTTGACAGAGACTATGGCTACACCTTC; CDR3aa: CASRVDRDYGYTF
j_gene: TRBJ2-1; abundance: NA; d_gene: NA; v_gene: TRBV19; CDR3nt: TGTGCCAGTAGTAGGGGGTTTGTCGGTGTCAATGAGCAGTTCTTC; CDR3aa: CASSRGFVGVNEQFF
j_gene: TRBJ2-3; abundance: NA; d_gene: TRBD1; v_gene: TRBV10-3; CDR3nt: TGTGCCATCGGGACAGGGGGTACAGATACGCAGTATTTT; CDR3aa: CAIGTGGTDTQYF
j_gene: TRBJ2-3; abundance: NA; d_gene: NA; v_gene: TRBV5-6; CDR3nt: TGTGCCAGCAGCTTTTTGAGGGGGTGGGATACGCAGTATTTT; CDR3aa: CASSFLRGWDTQYF
j_gene: TRBJ1-5; abundance: NA; d_gene: TRBD1; v_gene: TRBV18; CDR3nt: TGTGCCAGCTCACCGGGGACAGGGGGTCTCTCCAATCAGCCCCAGCATTTT; CDR3aa: CASSPGTGGLSNQPQHF
j_gene: TRBJ1-4; abundance: NA; d_gene: TRBD1; v_gene: TRBV6-1; CDR3nt: TGTGCCACCGGGACAGAGGGGAGTAATGAAAAACTGTTTTTT; CDR3aa: CATGTEGSNEKLFF
j_gene: TRBJ1-3; abundance: NA; d_gene: NA; v_gene: TRBV19; CDR3nt: TGTGCCAGTAGTATCTCGGTGGACTTCGGTTCCGGAAACACCATATATTTT; CDR3aa: CASSISVDFGSGNTIYF
j_gene: TRBJ1-1; abundance: NA; d_gene: NA; v_gene: TRBV30; CDR3nt: TGTGCCTGGAGTGCAAGGACTTTAGCTTTCTTT; CDR3aa: CAWSARTLAFF
j_gene: TRBJ1-3; abundance: once; d_gene: NA; v_gene: TRBV2; CDR3nt: TGTGCCAGCATCCGGGGAATTGGAAACACCATATATTTT; CDR3aa: CASIRGIGNTIYF
j_gene: TRBJ2-2; abundance: NA; d_gene: TRBD2; v_gene: TRBV2; CDR3nt: TGTGCCAGCAGCCCTGGGACTAGCGGGACCGGGGAGCTGTTTTTT; CDR3aa: CASSPGTSGTGELFF
j_gene: TRBJ2-1; abundance: once; d_gene: NA; v_gene: TRBV19; CDR3nt: TGTGCCAGTAGCCTACCCGGGGGCTCCTACAATGAGCAGTTCTTC; CDR3aa: CASSLPGGSYNEQFF
j_gene: TRBJ2-7; abundance: NA; d_gene: NA; v_gene: TRBV7-6; CDR3nt: TGTGCCAGCAGCACGACAACTCACGAGCAGTACTTC; CDR3aa: CASSTTTHEQYF
j_gene: TRBJ2-5; abundance: NA; d_gene: NA; v_gene: TRBV5-1; CDR3nt: TGCGCCAGCACCCAGGGGAAAGGAGAGACCCAGTACTTC; CDR3aa: CASTQGKGETQYF
j_gene: TRBJ2-7; abundance: NA; d_gene: TRBD2; v_gene: TRBV5-1; CDR3nt: TGCGCCAGCACCCGGGGGGACGGCCTATACGAGCAGTACTTC; CDR3aa: CASTRGDGLYEQYF
j_gene: TRBJ2-7; abundance: NA; d_gene: TRBD1; v_gene: TRBV6-1; CDR3nt: TGTGCCAGCAGAAGTTTTGGACAGGGAATTTACGAGCAGTACTTC; CDR3aa: CASRSFGQGIYEQYF
j_gene: TRBJ2-7; abundance: NA; d_gene: NA; v_gene: TRBV7-3; CDR3nt: TGTGCCAGCAGCCGGGAGCCCCGCGGTGAGCAGTACTTC; CDR3aa: CASSREPRGEQYF
j_gene: TRBJ2-2; abundance: NA; d_gene: NA; v_gene: TRBV2; CDR3nt: TGTGCCAGCAGTAGGACAGAGAACACCGGGGAGCTGTTTTTT; CDR3aa: CASSRTENTGELFF
j_gene: TRBJ1-6; abundance: NA; d_gene: NA; v_gene: TRBV13; CDR3nt: TGTGCCAGCAGATGGACAGCGTTTAATTCACCCCTCCACTTT; CDR3aa: CASRWTAFNSPLHF
j_gene: TRBJ1-3; abundance: NA; d_gene: TRBD1; v_gene: TRBV6-1; CDR3nt: TGTGCCAGCTCCTTGGACAGGACTGGAAACACCATATATTTT; CDR3aa: CASSLDRTGNTIYF
j_gene: TRBJ2-3; abundance: NA; d_gene: TRBD2; v_gene: TRBV5-1; CDR3nt: TGCGCCAGCAGCTTGCGTCAGACTAGCGGGAGGGGGACAGATACGCAGTATTTT; CDR3aa: CASSLRQTSGRGTDTQYF
j_gene: TRBJ1-4; abundance: NA; d_gene: NA; v_gene: TRBV28; CDR3nt: TGTGCCAGCAGTGGGAACTGGGGGGGTAATGAAAAACTGTTTTTT; CDR3aa: CASSGNWGGNEKLFF
j_gene: TRBJ1-1; abundance: NA; d_gene: NA; v_gene: TRBV2; CDR3nt: TGTGCCAGCAGTGGAGATTACACTGAAGCTTTCTTT; CDR3aa: CASSGDYTEAFF
j_gene: TRBJ2-1; abundance: NA; d_gene: NA; v_gene: TRBV29-1; CDR3nt: TGCAGCGTTGAAGAACAGTACAATGAGCAGTTCTTC; CDR3aa: CSVEEQYNEQFF
j_gene: TRBJ1-1; abundance: NA; d_gene: NA; v_gene: TRBV28; CDR3nt: TGTGCCAGCACCCCCGGCCGGAACACTGAAGCTTTCTTT; CDR3aa: CASTPGRNTEAFF
j_gene: TRBJ1-5; abundance: few; d_gene: NA; v_gene: TRBV10-3; CDR3nt: TGTGCCATCAGAGAGGACAGAGGCAATCAGCCCCAGCATTTT; CDR3aa: CAIREDRGNQPQHF
j_gene: TRBJ2-7; abundance: NA; d_gene: NA; v_gene: TRBV6-5; CDR3nt: TGTGCCAGCAGTTACGAGGTGGGGCCACACGAGCAGTACTTC; CDR3aa: CASSYEVGPHEQYF
j_gene: TRBJ2-7; abundance: NA; d_gene: NA; v_gene: TRBV11-2; CDR3nt: TGTGCCAGCAGCTTAGGGCGGACAGTAGGGAACACCTACGAGCAGTACTTC; CDR3aa: CASSLGRTVGNTYEQYF
j_gene: TRBJ2-5; abundance: NA; d_gene: NA; v_gene: TRBV7-2; CDR3nt: TGTGCCAGCAGCTTAGTAGGAATCCAAGAGACCCAGTACTTC; CDR3aa: CASSLVGIQETQYF
j_gene: TRBJ1-5; abundance: few; d_gene: NA; v_gene: TRBV7-9; CDR3nt: TGTGCCAGCAGCTTAGGGGGGAACAATCAGCCCCAGCATTTT; CDR3aa: CASSLGGNNQPQHF
j_gene: TRBJ1-1; abundance: NA; d_gene: NA; v_gene: TRBV9; CDR3nt: TGTGCCAGCAGCGTAAGAAGTACGAACACTGAAGCTTTCTTT; CDR3aa: CASSVRSTNTEAFF
j_gene: TRBJ2-4; abundance: once; d_gene: NA; v_gene: TRBV5-1; CDR3nt: TGCGCCAGCAGCTTGGGACATGAAAACATTCAGTACTTC; CDR3aa: CASSLGHENIQYF
j_gene: TRBJ2-1; abundance: NA; d_gene: TRBD2; v_gene: TRBV19; CDR3nt: TGTGCCAGTAGTAAAAGGACTAGCGGGCAGACCTCCTACAATGAGCAGTTCTTC; CDR3aa: CASSKRTSGQTSYNEQFF
j_gene: TRBJ2-7; abundance: NA; d_gene: NA; v_gene: TRBV1; CDR3nt: TGCACCAGCAGCCAAGACGCCGGCTCCTACGAGCAGTACTTC; CDR3aa: CTSSQDAGSYEQYF
j_gene: TRBJ2-2; abundance: NA; d_gene: NA; v_gene: TRBV7-2; CDR3nt: TGTGCCAGCAGCTCTCCTGGGATGGGCACCGGGGAGCTGTTTTTT; CDR3aa: CASSSPGMGTGELFF
j_gene: TRBJ2-3; abundance: NA; d_gene: NA; v_gene: TRBV9; CDR3nt: TGTGCCAGCAGCTATTTGGGAACAGATACGCAGTATTTT; CDR3aa: CASSYLGTDTQYF
j_gene: TRBJ2-7; abundance: NA; d_gene: NA; v_gene: TRBV5-1; CDR3nt: TGCGCCAGCAGCTCAGGGTTCTCAAGCTCCTACGAGCAGTACTTC; CDR3aa: CASSSGFSSSYEQYF
j_gene: TRBJ2-7; abundance: NA; d_gene: NA; v_gene: TRBV19; CDR3nt: TGTGCCAGTAGTATACAAGGACAGTTCTGGCACGAGCAGTACTTC; CDR3aa: CASSIQGQFWHEQYF
j_gene: TRBJ2-5; abundance: NA; d_gene: NA; v_gene: TRBV29-1; CDR3nt: TGCAGCGTTGGGTTTGCGGAGACCCAGTACTTC; CDR3aa: CSVGFAETQYF
j_gene: TRBJ1-1; abundance: NA; d_gene: NA; v_gene: TRBV30; CDR3nt: TGTGCCTGGAGTGTACATGGGGTGAGAACTGAAGCTTTCTTT; CDR3aa: CAWSVHGVRTEAFF
j_gene: TRBJ2-1; abundance: NA; d_gene: TRBD1; v_gene: TRBV5-1; CDR3nt: TGCGCCAGCAGCTTGGCGGGACAGGGGTTAAATGAGCAGTTCTTC; CDR3aa: CASSLAGQGLNEQFF
j_gene: TRBJ2-1; abundance: few; d_gene: NA; v_gene: TRBV7-2; CDR3nt: TGTGCCAGCACGAAAAGGTTTGAGCAGTTCTTC; CDR3aa: CASTKRFEQFF
j_gene: TRBJ1-4; abundance: NA; d_gene: NA; v_gene: TRBV7-8; CDR3nt: TGTGCCAGCAGCTTACCCGGGAACCCAACTAATGAAAAACTGTTTTTT; CDR3aa: CASSLPGNPTNEKLFF
j_gene: TRBJ2-7; abundance: NA; d_gene: TRBD1; v_gene: TRBV5-1; CDR3nt: TGCGCCAGCAGCTCTAGTAGACAGGGTCTCTACGAGCAGTACTTC; CDR3aa: CASSSSRQGLYEQYF
j_gene: TRBJ2-1; abundance: NA; d_gene: NA; v_gene: TRBV9; CDR3nt: TGTGCCAGCAGCGGAGGGGTAGCAAACGTCGACAATGAGCAGTTCTTC; CDR3aa: CASSGGVANVDNEQFF
j_gene: TRBJ1-6; abundance: NA; d_gene: NA; v_gene: TRBV7-9; CDR3nt: TGTGCCAGCAGCTCGGGACGGCTATATTCACCCCTCCACTTT; CDR3aa: CASSSGRLYSPLHF